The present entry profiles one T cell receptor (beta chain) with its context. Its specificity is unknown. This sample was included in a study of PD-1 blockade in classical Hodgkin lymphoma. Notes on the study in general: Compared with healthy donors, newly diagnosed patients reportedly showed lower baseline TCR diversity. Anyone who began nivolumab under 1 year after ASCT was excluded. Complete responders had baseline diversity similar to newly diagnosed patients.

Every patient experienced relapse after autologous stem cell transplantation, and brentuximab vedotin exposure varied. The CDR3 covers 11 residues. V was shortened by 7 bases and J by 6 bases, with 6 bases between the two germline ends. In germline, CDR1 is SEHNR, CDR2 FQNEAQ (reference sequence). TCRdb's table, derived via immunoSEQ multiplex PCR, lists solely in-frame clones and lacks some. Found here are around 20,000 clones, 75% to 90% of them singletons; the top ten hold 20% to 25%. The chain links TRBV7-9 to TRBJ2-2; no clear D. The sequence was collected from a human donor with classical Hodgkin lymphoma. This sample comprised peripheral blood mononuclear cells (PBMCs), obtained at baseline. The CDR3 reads CASNEAGELFF. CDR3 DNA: TGTGCCAGCAACGAAGCCGGGGAGCTGTTTTTT.